Presented here are 17 T cell receptor beta chains from one specimen sequenced in a study of shared clonotypes between healthy human individuals. Assay used: immunoSEQ multiplex PCR; TCRdb lists only in-frame clones, some missing. This sample yields 2 million to 2.5 million clones, of which approximately 95% are seen a single time; over 0.1% belongs to the top ten. Material: naive CD4+ T cells sorted from blood. Described subset: CD45RA+ positively selected. These receptor sequences come from a man in his late teens or twenties in good health.

This clone was seen once. The chain is built from TRBV5-4 and TRBJ2-1, with 9 bases that match TRBD2. V shed 4 bases, J shed 4 bases, and the junction held 6 bases outside the gene matches. Per the germline V gene, CDR1 is SGHNT and CDR2 is YYREEE (reference sequence). The CDR3 sequence is 15 residues long. The CDR3 spells CASSLISGSYNEQFF. CDR3 nucleotide sequence: TGTGCCAGCAGCCTGATTAGCGGGAGTTACAATGAGCAGTTCTTC. Using reference TRBV5-4 and TRBJ2-1 for the parts outside the CDR3, the full variable domain is ETGVTQSPTHLIKTRGQQVTLRCSSQSGHNTVSWYQQALGQGPQFIFQYYREEENGRGNFPPRFSGLQFPNYSSELNVNALELDDSALYLCASSLISGSYNEQFFGPGTRLTVL.

The chain carries TRBV11-2 and TRBJ1-2, with TRBD1 matching over 9 bases. The V and J ends lost 8 bases and 7 bases, in that order; junction bases with no gene match: 11. This CDR3 region has 14 residues. CDR1 and CDR2 (germline): SGHAT, FQNNGV. CDR3 nucleotides: TGTGCCAGCCAACCTTGGGACAGGGAGGGTGGCTACACCTTC. Amino acids: CASQPWDREGGYTF.

This chain connects TRBV10-1 to TRBJ1-6, with TRBD1 matching 8 bases. V dropped 3 bases and J dropped 14; count of bases not matched to a gene: 6. In germline, CDR1 is WNHNN, CDR2 SYGVQD (reference sequence). The length of the CDR3 is 13 residues. CDR3 bases: TGCGCCAGCAGTGAAGGCGACAGGGGCACCCTCCACTTT. It yields the protein CASSEGDRGTLHF.

The chain has TRBV4-3 and TRBJ2-7; D is possibly TRBD1 (7 bases). CDR3 size: 15 residues. The germline V and J ends were trimmed by 4 bases and 6 bases, with 19 bases remaining between them. CDR1 is LGHNA and CDR2 is YSLEER in the germline V gene. The CDR3 loop reads CASSPVYGQGGEQYF. The CDR3 bases are TGCGCCAGCAGCCCTGTGTATGGGCAGGGGGGCGAGCAGTACTTC.

The gene calls are TRBV7-2 and TRBJ2-1, with 7 bases matching TRBD1. Germline CDR1 SGHTA, CDR2 FQGNSA. V lost 3 bases, J lost 0 bases, and 5 bases stayed unmatched. The CDR3 extends over 16 amino acids. CDR3 region: CASSLSDRSSYNEQFF. CDR3 sequence (DNA): TGTGCCAGCAGCTTGTCGGACAGGAGCTCCTACAATGAGCAGTTCTTC. Based on the CDR3 plus reference TRBV7-2 and TRBJ2-1, the full variable domain is GAGVSQSPSNKVTEKGKDVELRCDPISGHTALYWYRQSLGQGLEFLIYFQGNSAPDKSGLPSDRFSAERTGGSVSTLTIQRTQQEDSAVYLCASSLSDRSSYNEQFFGPGTRLTVL.

The V and J genes are TRBV20-1 and TRBJ1-2, with D unresolved. V was clipped by 5 bases and J by 7 bases, with 11 bases between them. Germline V gene lookup returns CDR1 DFQATT and CDR2 SNEGSKA (reference sequence). CDR3 length: 11 amino acids. The CDR3 region is CSAAEGAGYTF. The CDR3 DNA sequence: TGCAGTGCTGCCGAGGGAGCTGGCTACACCTTC.

The V and J genes are TRBV5-1 and TRBJ1-2; a possible D gene is TRBD1 (6 bases). Per germline, CDR1 SGHRS and CDR2 YFSETQ. V was pared by 4 bases and J by 0 bases, with 13 bases between. The CDR3 has 15 amino acids. In nucleotides, the CDR3 is TGCGCCAGCAGCCCTGGACAGTCTACTAACTATGGCTACACCTTC. The encoded protein is CASSPGQSTNYGYTF.

This chain joins TRBV6-6 and TRBJ2-2, with 12 positions matching TRBD2. The CDR3 runs to 16 residues. CDR1 is MNHNY, CDR2 SVGAGI, per germline (reference sequence). V shed 8 bases and J 7 bases; nucleotides not matched to a gene: 11. The CDR3: CASSETTSGGIGELFF. Written as DNA, the CDR3 is TGTGCCAGCTCCGAAACGACTAGCGGGGGAATCGGGGAGCTGTTTTTT.

This clone appeared once. V and J are TRBV7-2 and TRBJ2-1; D not certain. Trimming left V 2 bases short and J 9 bases short, with 11 bases between. This CDR3 has 13 residues. Germline CDR1 SGHTA, CDR2 FQGNSA. CDR3 DNA sequence: TGTGCCAGCAGCTTACCTCTGACGGGTGAGCAGTTCTTC. Its translation: CASSLPLTGEQFF.

The chain employs TRBV19 and TRBJ2-1; TRBD2 aligns across 11 bases. The germline V gene encodes CDR1 LNHDA and CDR2 SQIVND (reference sequence). J was trimmed by 8 bases and V by 8 bases; bases with no gene match: 5. The CDR3 length is 13 residues. The DNA for the CDR3 is TGTGCCAGTGGTAGCGGGGGGGCCGATGAGCAGTTCTTC. Protein product: CASGSGGADEQFF.

The genes are TRBV7-9 and TRBJ2-5; no clear D. Germline V gene lookup returns CDR1 SEHNR and CDR2 FQNEAQ (reference sequence). The germline V and J ends were trimmed by 2 bases and 1 base, with 11 bases remaining between them. The CDR3 length is 15 residues. This CDR3 is CASSLNTGSQETQYF. The CDR3 coding sequence is TGTGCCAGCAGCTTAAATACGGGCAGCCAAGAGACCCAGTACTTC.

The chain uses TRBV6-4 and TRBJ2-7; 8 nucleotides align to TRBD1. The germline CDR1 and CDR2 sequences are MRHNA and SNTAGT. V was clipped by 8 bases and J by 7 bases; unmatched bases: 7. The CDR3 totals 12 residues. CDR3 loop: CASSQGAGEQYF. The CDR3 DNA sequence: TGTGCCAGCTCGCAGGGGGCAGGTGAGCAGTACTTC.

The gene calls are TRBV5-1 and TRBJ2-2; 12 nucleotides agree with TRBD2. V shed 4 bases, J shed 1 base, and the junction held 2 bases outside the gene matches. Per the germline V gene, CDR1 is SGHRS and CDR2 is YFSETQ. The length of the CDR3 is 16 residues. This CDR3 reads CASSETSGGNTGELFF. For the CDR3, the DNA is TGCGCCAGCAGCGAGACTAGCGGGGGGAACACCGGGGAGCTGTTTTTT. The variable domain in full, completed from reference TRBV5-1 and TRBJ2-2, reads KAGVTQTPRYLIKTRGQQVTLSCSPISGHRSVSWYQQTPGQGLQFLFEYFSETQRNKGNFPGRFSGRQFSNSRSEMNVSTLELGDSALYLCASSETSGGNTGELFFGEGSRLTVL.

V usage is TRBV5-1 and J usage is TRBJ2-7; a possible D gene is TRBD1 (6 bases). V shed 1 base and J shed 4 bases, with 12 bases lying between them. CDR3 size: 14 residues. Germline CDR1 SGHRS, CDR2 YFSETQ. CDR3 nucleotides: TGCGCCAGCAGCTTGTACAGGGTGGGGTACGAGCAGTACTTC. Encoded protein: CASSLYRVGYEQYF.

Worth noting for this clone: The sample holds other DNA sequences that translate to the same CDR3. The J gene is TRBJ2-7, the V gene TRBV7-8, with 9 bases lining up with TRBD1. V gave up 4 bases and J gave up 4 bases; unmatched junction bases: 5. The CDR3 runs to 14 residues. In germline, CDR1 is SGHVS, CDR2 FQNEAQ. DNA for the CDR3: TGTGCCAGCAGCTCCGGGACAGGGAATTACGAGCAGTACTTC. Translating gives CASSSGTGNYEQYF.

V is TRBV19 and J is TRBJ1-4, with D hard to call. The V gene's germline CDR1 is LNHDA and CDR2 SQIVND (reference sequence). The ends were cut back, 3 bases at V and 0 bases at J, with 5 bases in the middle. This CDR3 is 14 amino acids long. CDR3 coding DNA: TGTGCCAGTAGTATCACCTCAACTAATGAAAAACTGTTTTTT. The encoded protein is CASSITSTNEKLFF.

This CDR3 reads CASSLLAPIRSTQYF. DNA for the CDR3: TGTGCCAGCAGCCTACTAGCGCCCATAAGGAGTACGCAGTATTTT. The chain carries TRBV5-6 and TRBJ2-3, with TRBD2 matching over 7 bases. The V gene's germline CDR1 is SGHDT and CDR2 YYEEEE. The CDR3 is made up of 15 amino acids. V lost 4 bases, J lost 8 bases, and 13 bases stayed unmatched.